This TCR beta chain was recovered during a study of identifying expanded T cells in peripheral blood. No infections or other immune events were documented during collection. Details on this clone: What it binds is unknown.

Repertoires were generated with immunoSEQ multiplex PCR, while TCRdb's copy carries only in-frame clones and drops some. The profile shows 100,000 or so clones, around 89% of them singletons. Overall study results and limits: Differentially abundant clones: about 1.2 between replicates, just under 17 at about two weeks, roughly 18 at four. Across healthy donors, higher total template counts meant significantly greater approximately 2-week count variance.

The CDR3 is 16 residues long. Germline CDR1 and CDR2: MNHEY and SMNVEV (reference sequence). The ends were cut back, 6 bases at V and 8 bases at J, with 20 bases in the middle. This TCR derives from a person aged 18 to 75 in good health. Sequenced: blood. The chain links TRBV27 to TRBJ1-6; TRBD1 is a possible D gene (6 bases). The CDR3 sequence: CASRTYREGNHSPLHF. CDR3 DNA sequence: TGTGCCAGCAGGACCTACAGGGAGGGTAATCATTCACCCCTCCACTTT.